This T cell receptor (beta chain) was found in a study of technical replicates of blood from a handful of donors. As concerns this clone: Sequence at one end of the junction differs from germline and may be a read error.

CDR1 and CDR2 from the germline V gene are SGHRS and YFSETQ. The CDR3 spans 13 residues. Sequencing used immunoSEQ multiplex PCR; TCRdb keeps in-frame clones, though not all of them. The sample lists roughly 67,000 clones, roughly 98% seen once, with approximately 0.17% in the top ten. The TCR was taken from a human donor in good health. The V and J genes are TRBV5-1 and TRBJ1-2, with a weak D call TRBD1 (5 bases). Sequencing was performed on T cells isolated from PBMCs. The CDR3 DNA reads TGCGCCAGCAGCTTGGAGTTCTCGGACACCCAGTGGTTC. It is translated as CASSLEFSDTQWF.